A single sample is the source of the 18 T cell receptor beta chains below, sequenced in a study of Ad26.COV2.S vaccination and SARS-CoV-2 variants. The repertoire was sequenced with immunoSEQ multiplex PCR; TCRdb's copy has only in-frame clones and lacks some. The sample contains roughly 500,000 clones, about 83% of which appear only once. Treatment reported: approximately 18 received Ad26.COV2.S at low or high dose, single or two shots; about 5 received placebo; per-sample allocation not given. The investigators took samples on day 63 after the first vaccine or placebo injection. The specimen comprised peripheral blood, sampled in a trial of Ad26.COV2.S vaccine versus placebo. Receptor source: a person between 18 and 60 years old who received the Ad26.COV2.S COVID-19 vaccine or a placebo.

The chain uses TRBV9 and TRBJ2-6; D gene ambiguous. This CDR3 comprises 15 residues. V was cut by 0 bases and J by 5 bases, with 9 bases left in between. CDR1 is SGDLS and CDR2 is YYNGEE in the germline V gene. CDR3: CASSVDSLWANVLTF. As DNA, the CDR3 is TGTGCCAGCAGCGTAGATAGTCTCTGGGCCAACGTCCTGACTTTC.

The genes are TRBV27 and TRBJ2-5; 8 positions agree with TRBD2. The CDR3 spans 15 residues. The V gene end was trimmed by 5 bases and the J gene end by 5 bases; junction bases not matched to a gene: 10. Per germline, CDR1 MNHEY and CDR2 SMNVEV (reference sequence). CDR3 residues: CASSPRTSPRETQYF. The DNA of the CDR3 is TGTGCCAGCAGTCCGAGGACTAGCCCCCGGGAGACCCAGTACTTC.

The chain is built from TRBV27 and TRBJ2-1; 7 bases map to TRBD1. Per the germline V gene, CDR1 is MNHEY and CDR2 is SMNVEV (reference sequence). The V segment lost 3 bases and the J segment 1 base; nucleotides outside the gene matches: 3. The CDR3 contains 15 residues. In DNA, the CDR3 is TGTGCCAGCAGTTTTGACAGGGCATCCTACAATGAGCAGTTCTTC. It translates to CASSFDRASYNEQFF.

This chain uses TRBV6-5 with TRBJ2-2, with D possibly TRBD1 on 5 matching bases. The V and J ends lost 10 bases and 4 bases respectively, with 13 bases between them. Germline CDR1 reads MNHEY; CDR2 reads SVGAGI. The CDR3 is made up of 13 amino acids. CDR3 DNA sequence: TGTGCCACCCTACAGGACGGCACCGGGGAGCTGTTTTTT. Its protein is CATLQDGTGELFF.

In DNA form, the CDR3 reads TGTGCCACCAGCAGAGATCCCCTACAGGGTTCTAATGAAAAACTGTTTTTT. Its protein is CATSRDPLQGSNEKLFF. The gene calls are TRBV15 and TRBJ1-4; tentatively, D is TRBD1 (6 bases). The germline V gene has CDR1 LNHNV and CDR2 YYDKDF (reference sequence). Trimming took off 0 bases at V and 3 bases at J, with 14 bases between the two ends. The CDR3 extends over 17 amino acids.

The chain has TRBV5-4 and TRBJ2-3, with TRBD1 matching 7 bases. With V trimmed by 5 bases and J by 0 bases, 3 bases remained unmatched. CDR1 is SGHNT and CDR2 is YYREEE in the germline V gene (reference sequence). This CDR3 has 14 amino acids. CDR3 protein: CASRRGPSTDTQYF. The CDR3 nucleotides read TGTGCCAGCAGGAGGGGGCCTAGCACAGATACGCAGTATTTT.

The genes are TRBV29-1 and TRBJ2-5; the D gene is possibly TRBD1 (5 bases). This CDR3 contains 11 residues. Germline V lookup: CDR1 SQVTM, CDR2 ANQGSEA. The V end was cut by 4 bases, the J end by 4 bases, with 7 bases between. The DNA for the CDR3 is TGCAGCGTTGGGCAGGGAGAGACCCAGTACTTC. The encoded protein is CSVGQGETQYF.

The chain is built from TRBV27 and TRBJ1-1; 8 nucleotides match TRBD1. The CDR3 loop spans 14 amino acids. V gave up 3 bases and J gave up 3 bases; unmatched junction bases: 3. Germline CDR1 is MNHEY and CDR2 is SMNVEV (reference sequence). The CDR3 reads CASSLTGAHTEAFF. The CDR3 bases are TGTGCCAGCAGTTTGACAGGGGCGCACACTGAAGCTTTCTTT.

This clone showed up just once. The germline gene is not matched at one end of the junction; a read error may be the cause. Here the CDR3 reads CASSPYRDRPLSGF. The CDR3 DNA reads as TGTGCCAGCAGCCCCTACCGGGACAGGCCTCTATCCGGCTTT. V usage is TRBV7-6 and J usage is TRBJ1-1; 8 nucleotides align to TRBD1. Looked up from germline, CDR1 is SGHVS and CDR2 is FNYEAQ. There are 14 residues in the CDR3.

As to this clone: The sample holds other DNA sequences that translate to the same CDR3. The gene calls are TRBV5-1 and TRBJ2-3, with D perhaps matching TRBD1 (5 bases). Germline CDR1 reads SGHRS; CDR2 reads YFSETQ. Trimming took off 4 bases at V and 0 bases at J, with 9 bases between the two ends. The CDR3 is made up of 14 amino acids. The CDR3 nucleotides are TGCGCCAGCAGCCCCGACAGAAGCACAGATACGCAGTATTTT. Protein product: CASSPDRSTDTQYF.

This chain joins TRBV6-2 or TRBV6-3 and TRBJ2-6; no definite D call. The germline CDR1 and CDR2 sequences are MNHEY and SVGEGT. V was clipped by 2 bases and J by 1 base, with 6 bases between them. There are 15 residues in the CDR3. The CDR3, as DNA: TGTGCCAGCAGTTACGGGATGTCTGGGGCCAACGTCCTGACTTTC. This sequence encodes CASSYGMSGANVLTF.

This chain joins TRBV4-3 and TRBJ2-6; maybe TRBD2 (6 bases). This CDR3 is 16 amino acids long. Trimming pared 1 base from V and 0 bases from J, leaving 7 bases between. Germline assignment: CDR1 LGHNA and CDR2 YSLEER. The CDR3 here is CASSQAGLSGANVLTF. The CDR3 nucleotides read TGCGCCAGCAGCCAAGCGGGACTCTCTGGGGCCAACGTCCTGACTTTC.

The chain is built from TRBV6-2 or TRBV6-3 and TRBJ1-2, with a possible D match to TRBD1 (5 bases). This CDR3 comprises 15 residues. The V end lost 3 bases, the J end lost 4 bases, and 15 bases lay between the germline ends. Germline CDR1 MNHEY, CDR2 SVGEGT. CDR3 amino acids: CASSYPGRLGYGYTF. CDR3 bases: TGTGCCAGCAGTTATCCGGGGCGGCTCGGCTATGGCTACACCTTC.

The rearrangement links TRBV28 to TRBJ2-4; no reliable D call. Trimming stripped 4 bases from V and 9 bases from J, with 16 bases between. The CDR3 has 14 residues. Per the germline V gene, CDR1 is MDHEN and CDR2 is SYDVKM. CDR3 nucleotides: TGTGCCAGCAGTTCCCCCGGGCAGCCCGTCATTCAGTACTTC. Its protein is CASSSPGQPVIQYF.

The chain is built from TRBV30 and TRBJ2-7; 7 bases map to TRBD2. Germline values: CDR1 GTSNPN, CDR2 SVGIG (reference sequence). V shed 3 bases and J 1 base; nucleotides not matched to a gene: 6. The CDR3 totals 14 residues. CDR3 in amino acids: CAWRAAGVSYEQYF. CDR3 bases: TGTGCCTGGAGGGCCGCGGGGGTATCCTACGAGCAGTACTTC.

This rearrangement joins TRBV6-2 or TRBV6-3 to TRBJ1-5, with D perhaps matching TRBD1 (5 bases). Germline CDR1 is MNHEY and CDR2 is SVGEGT. This CDR3 contains 15 residues. V was trimmed by 2 bases and J by 7 bases, leaving 15 bases between them. CDR3 nucleotide sequence: TGTGCCAGCAGTTACCAGGGTAGCGGTAGCCAGCCCCAGCATTTT. Translation: CASSYQGSGSQPQHF.

The chain links TRBV6-2 or TRBV6-3 to TRBJ1-1; 12 positions agree with TRBD1. CDR1 and CDR2 (germline): MNHEY, SVGEGT. V shed 2 bases and J 5 bases; nucleotides not matched to a gene: 12. CDR3 length: 18 residues. This CDR3 is CASSYVVGTGGFGTEAFF. CDR3 bases: TGTGCCAGCAGTTACGTTGTCGGGACAGGGGGCTTTGGGACTGAAGCTTTCTTT.

This chain joins TRBV30 and TRBJ2-7, with 8 bases that match TRBD1. This CDR3 has 15 amino acids. V was pared by 3 bases and J by 0 bases, with 7 bases of the junction left unmatched. In germline, CDR1 is GTSNPN, CDR2 SVGIG (reference sequence). The CDR3 bases are TGTGCCTGGAGGGCGGGACAGGTGAGCTCCTACGAGCAGTACTTC. Encoded protein: CAWRAGQVSSYEQYF.